This TCR beta chain was recorded in a study of cytomegalovirus exposure and HLA in healthy donors. Overall study: Earlier, approximately 110 million unique TCR beta sequences were recovered from roughly 180 million T cells by an analysis. General study points: The only immune exposure information that was available was CMV serostatus. A later analysis linked a missense DCLRE1C variant to TCR beta V- and J-gene trimming.

About this clone itself: The target antigen is unknown.

PCR was performed using 60 Vbeta and 13 Jbeta primers. The assay was immunoSEQ multiplex PCR, and TCRdb's table has in-frame clones only and misses some. The sample features roughly 120,000 clones, with 2.5% to 3% in its top ten. The CDR3 sequence is 14 residues long. The germline V gene encodes CDR1 SEHNR and CDR2 FQNEAQ (reference sequence). The V gene lost 5 bases and the J gene lost 4 bases, with 14 bases spanning the gap. This rearrangement joins TRBV7-9 to TRBJ1-2, with TRBD1 as a possible D gene (6 bases). The sequencing sample was made of PBMCs. The receptor comes from a man aged 25-45 years in good health and CMV-seronegative. In nucleotides, the CDR3 is TGTGCCAGCAGCCCCGGGACATTCGGCTATGGCTACACCTTC. Encoded protein: CASSPGTFGYGYTF.